This is a list of T cell receptor beta chains from one sample in a study of vaccination and CD4 T cells after COVID-19. No antigens are known for them. TCRdb ran MiXCR on the PCR reads and lists one entry per CDR3 protein. Found here are approximately 15,000 distinct CDR3 sequences, approximately 42% of them singletons; the top ten hold 20% to 25%. Sequencing was done on a sample of cultured CD4+ T cells from blood. The receptor source for this set is a human donor with COVID-19. Both conserved end residues are part of each CDR3. Fields, in order: J gene, D gene, clone size, V gene, CDR3 protein, CDR3 DNA. D genes are given only for firm matches. The size field is filled for only some rows; it gives once, few, many or a size class.

j_gene: TRBJ1-1; d_gene: -; abundance: -; v_gene: TRBV19; CDR3aa: CASSIERVRGLNTEAFF; CDR3nt: TGTGCCAGTAGTATTGAGAGGGTAAGAGGGTTAAACACTGAAGCTTTCTTT
j_gene: TRBJ2-3; d_gene: TRBD2; abundance: -; v_gene: TRBV20-1; CDR3aa: CSARIAGEQYF; CDR3nt: TGCAGTGCTAGAATAGCGGGGGAACAGTATTTT
j_gene: TRBJ1-6; d_gene: TRBD1; abundance: once; v_gene: TRBV4-1; CDR3aa: CASSQGFGQGGSPLHF; CDR3nt: TGCGCCAGCAGCCAAGGTTTCGGCCAGGGGGGTTCACCCCTCCACTTT
j_gene: TRBJ1-2; d_gene: -; abundance: -; v_gene: TRBV20-1; CDR3aa: CSAEDRYYGYTF; CDR3nt: TGCAGTGCTGAGGACAGATACTATGGCTACACCTTC
j_gene: TRBJ1-5; d_gene: -; abundance: -; v_gene: TRBV19; CDR3aa: CATLLLGDGADQPQHF; CDR3nt: TGTGCCACCTTACTCCTAGGAGACGGGGCTGATCAGCCCCAGCATTTT
j_gene: TRBJ1-1; d_gene: -; abundance: few; v_gene: TRBV27; CDR3aa: CASRSNTEAFF; CDR3nt: TGTGCCAGCAGATCCAACACTGAAGCTTTCTTT
j_gene: TRBJ2-2; d_gene: -; abundance: medium-sized; v_gene: TRBV5-1; CDR3aa: CASSPGLLEGGELFF; CDR3nt: TGCGCCAGCAGCCCTGGGCTTTTGGAGGGCGGGGAGCTGTTTTTT
j_gene: TRBJ1-6; d_gene: -; abundance: -; v_gene: TRBV10-3; CDR3aa: CAISNSGTAVRTLHF; CDR3nt: TGTGCCATCTCGAATTCCGGGACGGCGGTGCGCACCCTCCACTTT
j_gene: TRBJ1-2; d_gene: TRBD1; abundance: few; v_gene: TRBV7-9; CDR3aa: CASSLEGDRGRSNYGYTF; CDR3nt: TGTGCCAGCAGCTTAGAGGGGGACAGGGGGCGTTCTAACTATGGCTACACCTTC
j_gene: TRBJ2-7; d_gene: TRBD1; abundance: -; v_gene: TRBV27; CDR3aa: CASSQGQGRSYEQYF; CDR3nt: TGTGCCAGCAGCCAAGGACAGGGCCGCTCCTACGAGCAGTACTTC
j_gene: TRBJ2-1; d_gene: TRBD1; abundance: -; v_gene: TRBV10-3; CDR3aa: CAISGPRTGVTLYNEQFF; CDR3nt: TGTGCCATCAGTGGCCCCCGGACAGGGGTAACCCTCTACAATGAGCAGTTCTTC
j_gene: TRBJ2-3; d_gene: -; abundance: -; v_gene: TRBV6-5; CDR3aa: CASSSQFGTLSSTDTQYF; CDR3nt: TGTGCCAGCAGTTCCCAATTTGGGACACTTTCTAGCACAGATACGCAGTATTTT
j_gene: TRBJ2-7; d_gene: TRBD1; abundance: few; v_gene: TRBV6-1; CDR3aa: CATHRGTAYEQYF; CDR3nt: TGTGCCACCCACCGTGGGACAGCTTACGAGCAGTACTTC
j_gene: TRBJ2-1; d_gene: -; abundance: -; v_gene: TRBV27; CDR3aa: CASSFLLSGDNEQFF; CDR3nt: TGTGCCAGCAGTTTCCTATTATCTGGGGACAATGAGCAGTTCTTC
j_gene: TRBJ1-2; d_gene: -; abundance: few; v_gene: TRBV20-1; CDR3aa: CSAFWVDGYTF; CDR3nt: TGCAGTGCTTTTTGGGTTGATGGCTACACCTTC
j_gene: TRBJ1-1; d_gene: -; abundance: -; v_gene: TRBV19; CDR3aa: CASSMGGMPMNTEAFF; CDR3nt: TGTGCCAGTAGTATGGGCGGCATGCCCATGAACACTGAAGCTTTCTTT
j_gene: TRBJ1-1; d_gene: TRBD1; abundance: few; v_gene: TRBV20-1; CDR3aa: CSARVGQSYTEAFF; CDR3nt: TGCAGTGCTAGAGTGGGACAGTCTTACACTGAAGCTTTCTTT
j_gene: TRBJ2-7; d_gene: -; abundance: -; v_gene: TRBV4-1; CDR3aa: CASSQVYTSSYEQYF; CDR3nt: TGCGCCAGCAGCCAAGTATACACGTCCTCCTACGAGCAGTACTTC
j_gene: TRBJ1-5; d_gene: -; abundance: few; v_gene: TRBV6-2/TRBV6-3; CDR3aa: CGPNGTVGQRYNQPQHF; CDR3nt: TGTGGACCCAACGGGACTGTCGGGCAGCGCTACAATCAGCCCCAGCATTTT
j_gene: TRBJ2-7; d_gene: TRBD1; abundance: -; v_gene: TRBV6-1; CDR3aa: CASSEGGTAYEQYF; CDR3nt: TGTGCCAGCAGTGAAGGGGGGACAGCCTACGAGCAGTACTTC
j_gene: TRBJ1-5; d_gene: TRBD1; abundance: few; v_gene: TRBV2; CDR3aa: CASSELRDRGLQPQHF; CDR3nt: TGTGCCAGCAGTGAATTGCGGGACAGGGGGCTTCAGCCCCAGCATTTT
j_gene: TRBJ2-5; d_gene: -; abundance: -; v_gene: TRBV7-8; CDR3aa: CASSLAGMIETQYF; CDR3nt: TGTGCCAGCAGCTTGGCAGGGATGATAGAGACCCAGTACTTC
j_gene: TRBJ1-5; d_gene: -; abundance: few; v_gene: TRBV6-1; CDR3aa: CASSQGTPSNQPQHF; CDR3nt: TGTGCCAGCAGCCAGGGGACCCCGAGCAATCAGCCCCAGCATTTT
j_gene: TRBJ1-5; d_gene: -; abundance: few; v_gene: TRBV27; CDR3aa: CASSPQLTVGSNQPQHF; CDR3nt: TGTGCCAGCAGTCCGCAGCTGACGGTGGGGAGCAATCAGCCCCAGCATTTT
j_gene: TRBJ2-6; d_gene: -; abundance: -; v_gene: TRBV9; CDR3aa: CASSVVSGANVLTF; CDR3nt: TGTGCCAGCAGCGTAGTTTCTGGGGCCAACGTCCTGACTTTC
j_gene: TRBJ1-4; d_gene: -; abundance: once; v_gene: TRBV28; CDR3aa: CASRPQVRWSEKLFF; CDR3nt: TGTGCCAGCAGACCACAGGTTCGATGGAGTGAAAAACTGTTTTTT
j_gene: TRBJ2-2; d_gene: -; abundance: -; v_gene: TRBV7-6; CDR3aa: CASSLADTGELFF; CDR3nt: TGTGCCAGCAGCTTGGCTGACACCGGGGAGCTGTTTTTT
j_gene: TRBJ1-2; d_gene: -; abundance: -; v_gene: TRBV12-3/TRBV12-4; CDR3aa: CASSLKQTYTF; CDR3nt: TGTGCCAGCAGTTTAAAGCAGACCTACACCTTC
j_gene: TRBJ2-2; d_gene: TRBD1; abundance: few; v_gene: TRBV7-9; CDR3aa: CASTHGTGNNHKNLRLFF; CDR3nt: TGTGCCAGCACCCATGGGACAGGGAATAACCACAAGAACCTACGGCTGTTTTTT
j_gene: TRBJ2-5; d_gene: TRBD2; abundance: -; v_gene: TRBV5-1; CDR3aa: CASSPSGGGGAQETQYF; CDR3nt: TGCGCCAGCAGCCCCAGTGGCGGCGGGGGGGCACAAGAGACCCAGTACTTC
j_gene: TRBJ2-3; d_gene: -; abundance: -; v_gene: TRBV6-2/TRBV6-3; CDR3aa: CASSMSATQYF; CDR3nt: TGTGCCAGCAGTATGTCCGCTACGCAGTATTTT
j_gene: TRBJ2-3; d_gene: TRBD1; abundance: few; v_gene: TRBV19; CDR3aa: CASTHRGLGDTQYF; CDR3nt: TGTGCCAGTACCCACAGGGGGCTTGGGGATACGCAGTATTTT
j_gene: TRBJ1-2; d_gene: -; abundance: -; v_gene: TRBV20-1; CDR3aa: CSATHESNYGYTF; CDR3nt: TGCAGTGCTACACACGAATCTAACTATGGCTACACCTTC
j_gene: TRBJ1-5; d_gene: -; abundance: -; v_gene: TRBV4-1; CDR3aa: CASTPRLGDQPQHF; CDR3nt: TGCGCCAGCACCCCTCGTCTCGGGGATCAGCCCCAGCATTTT
j_gene: TRBJ1-2; d_gene: -; abundance: few; v_gene: TRBV3-1; CDR3aa: CASSQSGRPHYGYTF; CDR3nt: TGTGCCAGCAGCCAGTCGGGACGGCCCCACTATGGCTACACCTTC
j_gene: TRBJ2-7; d_gene: -; abundance: -; v_gene: TRBV20-1; CDR3aa: CSAQTAGGDEQYF; CDR3nt: TGCAGTGCTCAGACAGCAGGAGGAGACGAGCAGTACTTC
j_gene: TRBJ1-6; d_gene: TRBD1; abundance: -; v_gene: TRBV12-3/TRBV12-4; CDR3aa: CASSPRTGKNSPLHF; CDR3nt: TGTGCCAGCAGTCCCCGGACAGGAAAGAATTCACCCCTCCACTTT
j_gene: TRBJ2-5; d_gene: -; abundance: -; v_gene: TRBV2; CDR3aa: CASSEDQGPQQTQYF; CDR3nt: TGTGCCAGCAGTGAAGACCAAGGCCCCCAGCAGACCCAGTACTTC
j_gene: TRBJ1-1; d_gene: -; abundance: -; v_gene: TRBV18; CDR3aa: CASSPLNGGTNTEAFF; CDR3nt: TGTGCCAGCTCACCACTTAATGGAGGGACGAACACTGAAGCTTTCTTT
j_gene: TRBJ2-2; d_gene: -; abundance: -; v_gene: TRBV6-1; CDR3aa: CASSVVTNTGELFF; CDR3nt: TGTGCCAGCAGTGTGGTCACGAACACCGGGGAGCTGTTTTTT
j_gene: TRBJ1-3; d_gene: -; abundance: few; v_gene: TRBV20-1; CDR3aa: CSANDQGSGNTIYF; CDR3nt: TGCAGTGCTAACGACCAGGGGTCTGGAAACACCATATATTTT
j_gene: TRBJ1-5; d_gene: -; abundance: once; v_gene: TRBV5-1; CDR3aa: CASSLVGGNNQPQHF; CDR3nt: TGCGCCAGCAGCCTGGTTGGGGGCAACAATCAGCCCCAGCATTTT
j_gene: TRBJ2-1; d_gene: TRBD2; abundance: -; v_gene: TRBV19; CDR3aa: CASSRRGGGAYNEQFF; CDR3nt: TGTGCCAGTAGCAGACGGGGGGGCGGCGCCTACAATGAGCAGTTCTTC
j_gene: TRBJ2-5; d_gene: TRBD2; abundance: -; v_gene: TRBV28; CDR3aa: CASRVGAGRETQYF; CDR3nt: TGTGCCAGCAGAGTGGGAGCGGGGCGGGAGACCCAGTACTTC
j_gene: TRBJ1-2; d_gene: -; abundance: -; v_gene: TRBV7-9; CDR3aa: CASSLATDRPGYTF; CDR3nt: TGTGCCAGCAGCTTAGCCACGGACCGCCCAGGCTACACCTTC
j_gene: TRBJ2-1; d_gene: TRBD2; abundance: few; v_gene: TRBV20-1; CDR3aa: CSARVRGGANNEQFF; CDR3nt: TGCAGTGCTAGAGTTCGCGGGGGGGCTAATAATGAGCAGTTCTTC
j_gene: TRBJ1-1; d_gene: TRBD1; abundance: few; v_gene: TRBV19; CDR3aa: CASSILGQGALGGTEAFF; CDR3nt: TGTGCCAGTAGTATCCTGGGACAGGGGGCTCTGGGGGGCACTGAAGCTTTCTTT
j_gene: TRBJ1-1; d_gene: -; abundance: few; v_gene: TRBV6-2/TRBV6-3; CDR3aa: CASSYGGGNTEAFF; CDR3nt: TGTGCCAGCAGTTATGGGGGGGGGAACACTGAAGCTTTCTTT
j_gene: TRBJ1-1; d_gene: -; abundance: -; v_gene: TRBV11-2; CDR3aa: CASSFGRENTEAFF; CDR3nt: TGTGCCAGCAGCTTTGGGCGGGAGAACACTGAAGCTTTCTTT
j_gene: TRBJ2-5; d_gene: TRBD2; abundance: -; v_gene: TRBV10-3; CDR3aa: CAISESNLRGLAGLQETQYF; CDR3nt: TGTGCCATCAGTGAGTCAAATTTAAGGGGGCTAGCGGGACTCCAAGAGACCCAGTACTTC
j_gene: TRBJ1-2; d_gene: -; abundance: -; v_gene: TRBV28; CDR3aa: CASRQPVDYGCTF; CDR3nt: TGTGCCAGCAGACAGCCCGTGGACTATGGCTGCACCTTC
j_gene: TRBJ1-2; d_gene: -; abundance: -; v_gene: TRBV28; CDR3aa: CASSPQKYDFGYTF; CDR3nt: TGTGCCAGCAGTCCTCAAAAATATGATTTTGGCTACACCTTC